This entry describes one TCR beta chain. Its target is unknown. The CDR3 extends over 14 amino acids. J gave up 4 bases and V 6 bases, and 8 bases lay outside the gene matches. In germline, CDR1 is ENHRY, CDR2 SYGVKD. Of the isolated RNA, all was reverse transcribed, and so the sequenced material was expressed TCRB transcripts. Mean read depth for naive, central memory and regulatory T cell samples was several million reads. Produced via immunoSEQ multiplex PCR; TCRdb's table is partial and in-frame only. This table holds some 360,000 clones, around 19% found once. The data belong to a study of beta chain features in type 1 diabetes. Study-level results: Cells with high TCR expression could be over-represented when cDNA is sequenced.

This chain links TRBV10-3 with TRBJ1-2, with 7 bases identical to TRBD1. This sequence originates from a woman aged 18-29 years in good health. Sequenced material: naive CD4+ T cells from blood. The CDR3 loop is CAIRGTDSTYGYTF. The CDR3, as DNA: TGTGCCATCAGGGGGACAGATTCTACCTATGGCTACACCTTC.